Following are 24 T cell receptor beta chains from one sample sequenced in a study of cytomegalovirus exposure and HLA in healthy donors. The PCR made use of 60 Vbeta and 13 Jbeta primers. Profiled with immunoSEQ multiplex PCR; TCRdb holds only in-frame clones, not every one. The sample carries about 160,000 clones, around 78% recorded once. Sequencing was performed on PBMCs. These receptors originate from a woman between 45 and 60 years old in good health and CMV-seropositive.

V usage is TRBV10-3 and J usage is TRBJ1-5, with 7 bases identical to TRBD1. The CDR3 extends over 14 amino acids. V gave up 4 bases and J gave up 5 bases; unmatched junction bases: 5. Germline lookup yields CDR1 ENHRY and CDR2 SYGVKD. For the CDR3, the DNA is TGTGCCATCAGTGCAGGGGGAGGAGATCAGCCCCAGCATTTT. This encodes CAISAGGGDQPQHF.

This clone was counted between two and nine times. The chain has TRBV5-4 and TRBJ2-7; TRBD2 agrees at 8 bases. Germline V gives CDR1 SGHNT, CDR2 YYREEE (reference sequence). The CDR3 extends over 14 amino acids. Trimming took 4 bases from V and 4 from J; bases not matched to a gene: 7. The CDR3 DNA follows: TGTGCCAGCAGCGCCGCCACTAGCGGATACGAGCAGTACTTC. Translated, it gives CASSAATSGYEQYF.

The chain has TRBV4-3 and TRBJ1-4; 8 positions agree with TRBD1. Per the germline V gene, CDR1 is LGHNA and CDR2 is YSLEER. V shed 1 base and J 7 bases; nucleotides not matched to a gene: 11. The CDR3 is made up of 17 amino acids. The CDR3 region is CASSQVSSRGPGEKLFF. The DNA for the CDR3 is TGCGCCAGCAGCCAAGTTAGCAGCAGGGGGCCAGGTGAAAAACTGTTTTTT.

The chain joins TRBV7-3 to TRBJ2-1; 9 bases map to TRBD2. V trimming: 5 bases; J trimming: 5 bases; junction bases outside the gene matches: 1. Germline CDR1 SGHTA, CDR2 FQGTGA. The CDR3 is made up of 13 amino acids. The DNA of the CDR3 is TGTGCCAGCAGCCGGACTAGCGACAATGAGCAGTTCTTC. Translated: CASSRTSDNEQFF.

J is TRBJ2-3 and V is TRBV29-1; TRBD1 matches 7 bases. Germline assignment: CDR1 SQVTM and CDR2 ANQGSEA. This CDR3 has 14 amino acids. Losses at the gene ends were 5 bases for V and 3 bases for J; bases not matched to a gene: 8. CDR3 sequence (DNA): TGCAGCGTTAAACCGGGACAGATTACAGATACGCAGTATTTT. This translates into CSVKPGQITDTQYF.

V usage is TRBV6-6 and J usage is TRBJ1-2; 9 bases align to TRBD1. The CDR3 length is 13 residues. Germline loops: CDR1 MNHNY, CDR2 SVGAGI (reference sequence). Trimming at V came to 9 bases and at J to 8 bases, leaving 10 bases not matched to a gene. The CDR3 here is CASQAATGGGYTF. CDR3 in DNA: TGTGCCAGTCAGGCCGCTACAGGGGGCGGCTACACCTTC.

This clone occurred once. This chain connects TRBV19 to TRBJ2-1, with D perhaps matching TRBD2 (6 bases). Germline lookup yields CDR1 LNHDA and CDR2 SQIVND (reference sequence). V lost 1 base to trimming and J lost 6 bases, with 19 bases between them. The length of the CDR3 is 17 residues. The CDR3 DNA sequence: TGTGCCAGTAGTATAGCCCTGACTAGTAGATCCCCCAATGAGCAGTTCTTC. It codes for CASSIALTSRSPNEQFF.

The CDR3 region is CASSLDGTPSGNTIYF. Written as DNA, the CDR3 is TGCGCCAGCAGCTTGGATGGGACACCCTCTGGAAACACCATATATTTT. This chain joins TRBV5-1 and TRBJ1-3; D possibly corresponds to TRBD1 (6 bases). The CDR3 runs 16 residues. The germline gives CDR1 SGHRS, CDR2 YFSETQ. Trimming left V 0 bases short and J 0 bases short, with 10 bases between.

The CDR3 nucleotides are TGTGCCAGCAGGGGGACTTTCTCCTACAATGAGCAGTTCTTC. As protein: CASRGTFSYNEQFF. The rearrangement joins TRBV2 to TRBJ2-1, with a possible D match to TRBD2 (6 bases). The germline CDR1 and CDR2 sequences are SNHLY and FYNNEI. Trimming cost V 6 bases and J 0 bases, with 9 bases left between them. CDR3 size: 14 residues.

Notes on this clone: A read error is likely, as this CDR3 ends without the conserved phenylalanine or tryptophan. No DNA is shown, since the ends of the CDR3 on it are uncertain; the CDR3 is the one TCRdb lists. J is TRBJ2-7 and V is TRBV25-1; the table calls TRBD1, which could not be checked here. CDR1 is MGHDK and CDR2 is SYGVNS in the germline V gene. The CDR3 is 11 residues long, counting both termini. CDR3 amino acids: CASSGRDSRML.

Here the CDR3 reads CASSVRTSQETQYF. CDR3 coding DNA: TGTGCCAGCAGCGTACGGACTAGCCAAGAGACCCAGTACTTC. The chain is built from TRBV5-4 and TRBJ2-5, with 7 bases fitting TRBD2. The CDR3 loop spans 14 amino acids. Looked up from germline, CDR1 is SGHNT and CDR2 is YYREEE (reference sequence). The trim removed 4 bases at V and 1 base at J, leaving 4 bases unmatched.

The chain employs TRBV5-1 and TRBJ1-3, with 9 bases that match TRBD1. The CDR3 extends over 17 amino acids. From germline, CDR1 is SGHRS and CDR2 YFSETQ. Trimming at V came to 2 bases and at J to 4 bases, leaving 10 bases not matched to a gene. The CDR3 DNA follows: TGCGCCAGCAGCTTTGCCGGGACAGGGTCGGGCGGAAACACCATATATTTT. Translation: CASSFAGTGSGGNTIYF.

This sequence joins TRBV5-1 and TRBJ2-1; D may be TRBD2 (6 bases). V gave up 3 bases and J gave up 5 bases, with 12 bases separating them. The CDR3 has 14 amino acids. The germline V gene encodes CDR1 SGHRS and CDR2 YFSETQ. The CDR3 nucleotides are TGCGCCAGCAGCTGGGGAGGTTTAGACAATGAGCAGTTCTTC. Its protein product is CASSWGGLDNEQFF.

This clone was recorded a few times. The chain employs TRBV7-2 and TRBJ1-1; 9 nucleotides line up with TRBD1. V lost 4 bases to trimming and J lost 10 bases; unmatched junction nucleotides: 10. Germline CDR1 SGHTA, CDR2 FQGNSA. This CDR3 is 14 amino acids long. The CDR3 region has the DNA TGTGCCAGCAGCTCATACGGACAGGGGCGGGGAGCTTTCTTT. Translating gives CASSSYGQGRGAFF.

This clone was observed a single time. This rearrangement joins TRBV30 to TRBJ1-5; D is possibly TRBD1 (6 bases). The CDR3 consists of 14 residues. The V end lost 1 base, the J end lost 4 bases, and 11 bases lay between the germline ends. The germline V gene encodes CDR1 GTSNPN and CDR2 SVGIG (reference sequence). CDR3 in DNA: TGTGCCTGGAGTGGGGGGCGAAAAAATCAGCCCCAGCATTTT. Translation: CAWSGGRKNQPQHF.

The chain couples TRBV2 to TRBJ1-1; D not resolved. Per germline, CDR1 SNHLY and CDR2 FYNNEI. V shed 6 bases and J shed 6 bases, with 8 bases lying between them. CDR3 length: 11 amino acids. The CDR3 sequence: CASRERAEAFF. For the CDR3, the DNA is TGTGCCAGCAGGGAGAGGGCTGAAGCTTTCTTT.

V and J are TRBV7-2 and TRBJ2-1; D gene ambiguous. CDR1 and CDR2 (germline): SGHTA, FQGNSA. The ends were cut back, 1 base at V and 0 bases at J, with 4 bases in the middle. This CDR3 spans 14 amino acids. CDR3 bases: TGTGCCAGCAGCTTAGTCCGCTCCTACAATGAGCAGTTCTTC. It is translated as CASSLVRSYNEQFF.

The V gene is TRBV19, the J gene TRBJ2-5, with D possibly TRBD2 on 7 matching bases. This CDR3 is built from 15 residues. The V end lost 8 bases, the J end lost 5 bases, and 21 bases lay between the germline ends. CDR1 is LNHDA and CDR2 is SQIVND in the germline V gene (reference sequence). The CDR3 region has the DNA TGTGCCAGTCCGTCCATGGAGGGGGAGGGGGAGACCCAGTACTTC. This translates into CASPSMEGEGETQYF.

The gene calls are TRBV7-3 and TRBJ2-7; no definite D call. The CDR3 loop spans 14 amino acids. The ends were cut back, 1 base at V and 3 bases at J, with 10 bases in the middle. The germline gives CDR1 SGHTA, CDR2 FQGTGA. The CDR3 spells CASSLSQESYEQYF. CDR3 bases: TGTGCCAGCAGCTTAAGCCAGGAAAGCTACGAGCAGTACTTC.

The rearrangement joins TRBV15 to TRBJ2-3; D is ambiguous. The CDR3 totals 16 residues. The germline V gene encodes CDR1 LNHNV and CDR2 YYDKDF (reference sequence). Deletions cut 3 bases from V and 1 base from J, with 14 bases between. The CDR3 nucleotides read TGTGCCACCAGCAGGATAATCACTCGGGGCACAGATACGCAGTATTTT. This encodes CATSRIITRGTDTQYF.

CDR3 bases: TGTGCCACCAGCCCCTCCAACGGAGAGGCCCGATGGGAGACCCAGTACTTC. This codes for CATSPSNGEARWETQYF. The chain combines TRBV15 with TRBJ2-5; no clear D. Germline CDR1 is LNHNV and CDR2 is YYDKDF (reference sequence). V was clipped by 5 bases and J by 5 bases, with 24 bases between them. This CDR3 has 17 residues.

V and J are TRBV12-5 and TRBJ2-7; perhaps TRBD1 as D (7 bases). This CDR3 contains 18 residues. V was trimmed by 2 bases and J by 1 base, leaving 21 bases between them. Germline assignment: CDR1 LGHNT and CDR2 FRNRAP. The chain's CDR3 is CASGLLGQGVGTSYEQYF. The DNA for the CDR3 is TGTGCTAGTGGTTTGCTCGGCCAGGGGGTCGGGACTTCCTACGAGCAGTACTTC.

The chain is built from TRBV15 and TRBJ2-3; 7 nucleotides line up with TRBD1. The CDR3 extends over 14 amino acids. Germline values: CDR1 LNHNV, CDR2 YYDKDF (reference sequence). Trimming removed 8 bases from V and 0 bases from J; junction bases left unmatched: 5. CDR3 DNA: TGTGCCACCTCCAGGGGGTTTAGCACAGATACGCAGTATTTT. Encoded protein: CATSRGFSTDTQYF.

This rearrangement joins TRBV18 to TRBJ2-7; a weak D match, TRBD2 (6 bases). The CDR3 runs 15 residues. CDR1 is KGHSH and CDR2 is LQKENI in the germline V gene. Between the trimmed V and J ends, which lost 0 bases and 3 bases, there was a span of 12 bases. The CDR3: CASSPPGGLNYEQYF. In nucleotides, the CDR3 is TGTGCCAGCTCACCACCTGGGGGGTTGAACTACGAGCAGTACTTC.